This passage covers 5 T cell receptor beta chains from one sample sequenced in a study of T cell responses to AZD1222 COVID-19 vaccine. TCRdb keeps only in-frame clones here, not all; method: immunoSEQ multiplex PCR. The sample carries about 140,000 clones, 91% recorded once. The specimen was peripheral blood, collected 28 days after the second dose of the MenACWY control vaccine. These receptors came from an adult who received the MenACWY meningococcal vaccine as a control.

This clone was found once. The chain combines TRBV7-2 with TRBJ2-7, with unresolved D. The V end lost 0 bases, the J end lost 2 bases, and 2 bases lay between the germline ends. Germline V lookup: CDR1 SGHTA, CDR2 FQGNSA. CDR3 length: 12 residues. CDR3 nucleotide sequence: TGTGCCAGCAGCTTAGCCACCTACGAGCAGTACTTC. Translating gives CASSLATYEQYF.

The chain joins TRBV6-1 to TRBJ1-4, with D possibly TRBD1 on 5 matching bases. Germline CDR1 reads MNHNS; CDR2 reads SASEGT. The CDR3 is 14 amino acids. The V end lost 3 bases, the J end lost 4 bases, and 9 bases lay between the germline ends. CDR3 amino acids: CASSEGRGNEKLFF. The CDR3 region has the DNA TGTGCCAGCAGTGAGGGGAGGGGTAATGAAAAACTGTTTTTT.

The chain recombines TRBV4-3 with TRBJ1-2; D is undetermined. The ends were cut back, 0 bases at V and 5 bases at J, with 7 bases in the middle. This CDR3 is built from 13 residues. The germline V gene has CDR1 LGHNA and CDR2 YSLEER. CDR3: CASSQDVQYGYTF. The CDR3 DNA is TGCGCCAGCAGCCAAGATGTCCAGTATGGCTACACCTTC.

The V gene is TRBV6-5, the J gene TRBJ2-7; the match to TRBD1 covers 8 bases. With V trimmed by 5 bases and J by 3 bases, 6 bases remained unmatched. The germline V gene has CDR1 MNHEY and CDR2 SVGAGI. The length of the CDR3 is 14 residues. In nucleotides, the CDR3 is TGTGCCAGCAGTAAGACAGGGGAGAACTACGAGCAGTACTTC. It is translated as CASSKTGENYEQYF.

This chain joins TRBV2 and TRBJ1-1; tentatively, D is TRBD1 (6 bases). Trimming took 6 bases from V and 4 from J, leaving 9 bases between them. This CDR3 contains 12 residues. Germline CDR1 and CDR2: SNHLY and FYNNEI. DNA for the CDR3: TGTGCCAGCAGGCAGGGGACCACTGAAGCTTTCTTT. This encodes CASRQGTTEAFF.